The 28 T cell receptor beta chains below all came from one sample that was sequenced in a study of cytotoxic CD8 clonotypes in ibrutinib-treated CLL. Generated by immunoSEQ multiplex PCR, the TCRdb table keeps only in-frame clones and is missing some. This sample yields more than 200,000 clones, of which under 75% are seen a single time; 15% belongs to the top ten. This specimen consisted of PBMCs, obtained after 24 months of ibrutinib treatment. The receptor set was obtained from a human donor with chronic lymphocytic leukemia.

The V and J genes are TRBV7-8 and TRBJ1-2; a weak D match, TRBD1 (5 bases). The V gene lost 2 bases and the J gene lost 8 bases, with 9 bases spanning the gap. The CDR3 spans 12 residues. Germline CDR1 and CDR2: SGHVS and FQNEAQ. CDR3 residues: CASSLQGRGYTF. The CDR3 region has the DNA TGTGCCAGCAGCTTACAGGGTCGCGGCTACACCTTC.

This clone was seen more than once but under ten times. The chain carries TRBV11-2 and TRBJ2-7; D uncertain. V dropped 5 bases and J dropped 6 bases, with 14 bases sitting between them. Germline CDR1 and CDR2: SGHAT and FQNNGV. CDR3 length equals 13 residues. CDR3 DNA sequence: TGTGCCAGCAGCCCCGGCCCGTGGGCCGAGCAGTACTTC. Its protein is CASSPGPWAEQYF.

The chain combines TRBV28 with TRBJ1-1, with unresolved D. Looked up from germline, CDR1 is MDHEN and CDR2 is SYDVKM. V lost 4 bases and J lost 2, with 11 bases in between. This CDR3 is 14 amino acids long. The CDR3 DNA reads as TGTGCCAGCAGTTCCGGGCGGGTAAACACTGAAGCTTTCTTT. As protein: CASSSGRVNTEAFF.

Details on this clone: In the same sample, other DNA sequences code for this CDR3. The V call is TRBV2, the J call TRBJ2-6, with a tentative D call TRBD1 (6 bases). Trimming cost V 5 bases and J 0 bases, with 8 bases left between them. The CDR3 consists of 15 residues. Germline-derived CDR1 and CDR2 are SNHLY and FYNNEI. CDR3 amino acids: CASSTGNSGANVLTF. The DNA for the CDR3 is TGTGCCAGCAGTACAGGGAACTCTGGGGCCAACGTCCTGACTTTC.

This clone was observed a handful of times. The chain is built from TRBV11-2 and TRBJ2-7; 8 nucleotides line up with TRBD2. The CDR3 totals 13 residues. Germline V gene data show CDR1 as SGHAT and CDR2 as FQNNGV. Losses at the gene ends were 9 bases for V and 1 base for J; bases not matched to a gene: 5. The chain's CDR3 is CASSSGPSYEQYF. The CDR3 DNA is TGTGCCAGTTCTAGCGGGCCGTCCTACGAGCAGTACTTC.

The CDR3 region has the DNA TGTGCCAGCATCCCCTCCCGGGACAGTGGAAATAGGGAGACCCAGTACTTC. Its protein product is CASIPSRDSGNRETQYF. The chain has TRBV28 and TRBJ2-5; 7 bases line up with TRBD1. This CDR3 comprises 17 residues. Germline lookup yields CDR1 MDHEN and CDR2 SYDVKM. After removal of 7 bases from V and 5 bases from J, the junction contained 19 bases not matched to a gene.

The CDR3 bases are TGTGCCAGCAGTTTTTCAGATCTAGGGCATCAGCCCCAGCATTTT. It yields the protein CASSFSDLGHQPQHF. This rearrangement joins TRBV28 to TRBJ1-5; D is unresolved. Germline CDR1 and CDR2: MDHEN and SYDVKM. This CDR3 has 15 amino acids. The germline V and J ends were trimmed by 3 bases and 5 bases, with 14 bases remaining between them.

The rearrangement joins TRBV6-5 to TRBJ2-1; D possibly corresponds to TRBD1 (6 bases). The CDR3 is 15 residues long. Between the trimmed V and J ends, which lost 5 bases and 7 bases, there was a span of 18 bases. Germline values: CDR1 MNHEY, CDR2 SVGAGI. The CDR3, as DNA: TGTGCCAGCAGTCCCGGTCTGGGGGCCAGGAATGAGCAGTTCTTC. Protein sequence: CASSPGLGARNEQFF.

The chain has TRBV25-1 and TRBJ1-4; D is perhaps TRBD1 (5 bases). The CDR3 loop spans 15 amino acids. The V end was cut by 0 bases, the J end by 4 bases, with 9 bases between. The V gene's germline CDR1 is MGHDK and CDR2 SYGVNS. As DNA, the CDR3 is TGTGCCAGCAGTGAATACAGGGTTTTTAATGAAAAACTGTTTTTT. Translated, it gives CASSEYRVFNEKLFF.

This clone was seen only once. V and J are TRBV14 and TRBJ2-5; D remains ambiguous. Looked up from germline, CDR1 is SGHDN and CDR2 is FVKESK. The CDR3 is 15 residues long. Between the trimmed V and J ends, which lost 4 bases and 3 bases, there was a span of 15 bases. CDR3 in DNA: TGTGCCAGCAGCCCCCGGGTCGGTACGAAAGAGACCCAGTACTTC. Translation: CASSPRVGTKETQYF.

The chain recombines TRBV6-1 with TRBJ1-2, with a tentative D call TRBD1 (6 bases). Germline V gives CDR1 MNHNS, CDR2 SASEGT. The V end was cut by 4 bases, the J end by 8 bases, with 14 bases between. This CDR3 is 13 amino acids long. The CDR3 loop reads CASSAERTVGYTF. In nucleotides, the CDR3 is TGTGCCAGCAGTGCGGAAAGGACAGTGGGCTACACCTTC.

V and J are TRBV28 and TRBJ1-5, with TRBD1 identical over 10 bases. The germline gives CDR1 MDHEN, CDR2 SYDVKM. V shed 5 bases, J shed 4 bases, and the junction held 5 bases outside the gene matches. The CDR3 extends over 15 amino acids. The CDR3 loop reads CASSPRTGGNQPQHF. The DNA of the CDR3 is TGTGCCAGCAGTCCCCGGACAGGGGGGAATCAGCCCCAGCATTTT.

V usage is TRBV6-4 and J usage is TRBJ2-6; D perhaps matches TRBD1 (5 bases). Trimming stripped 7 bases from V and 0 bases from J, with 7 bases between. The CDR3 is 14 residues long. Germline V gene data show CDR1 as MRHNA and CDR2 as SNTAGT. The CDR3: CASKQDSGANVLTF. The CDR3 nucleotides are TGTGCCAGCAAACAGGACTCTGGGGCCAACGTCCTGACTTTC.

The DNA of the CDR3 is TGTGCCAGCCAGGAGGGGGCGGATCAGCCCCAGCATTTT. Its translation: CASQEGADQPQHF. The rearrangement uses TRBV6-6 and TRBJ1-5, with 7 bases lining up with TRBD1. CDR1 and CDR2 (germline): MNHNY, SVGAGI (reference sequence). This CDR3 has 13 amino acids. Trimming at V came to 8 bases and at J to 5 bases, leaving 6 bases not matched to a gene.

In its sample, this clone was seen a few times. J is TRBJ1-1 and V is TRBV6-6, with D unclear. V dropped 0 bases and J dropped 5 bases, with 4 bases sitting between them. This CDR3 has 12 amino acids. The germline CDR1 and CDR2 sequences are MNHNY and SVGAGI (reference sequence). The CDR3 reads CASSYSFTEAFF. In DNA form, the CDR3 reads TGTGCCAGCAGTTACTCTTTTACTGAAGCTTTCTTT.

The rearrangement uses TRBV20-1 and TRBJ2-7; no clear D gene. CDR3 length equals 11 residues. V was shortened by 6 bases and J by 12 bases, with 18 bases between the two germline ends. Germline V lookup: CDR1 DFQATT, CDR2 SNEGSKA (reference sequence). CDR3 sequence (DNA): TGCAGTGCCCCGCTCCCGTGGCGTCCGTACTTC. Protein sequence: CSAPLPWRPYF.

The rearrangement joins TRBV25-1 to TRBJ1-2; 7 nucleotides line up with TRBD1. The CDR3 sequence is 15 residues long. The trim removed 1 base at V and 9 bases at J, leaving 11 bases unmatched. Germline CDR1 is MGHDK and CDR2 is SYGVNS. The CDR3 coding sequence is TGTGCCAGCAGTGAATCGGGGGACAGCCTGAGGAGCTACACCTTC. Translation gives CASSESGDSLRSYTF.

The chain couples TRBV18 to TRBJ2-7, with TRBD2 as a possible D gene (6 bases). The CDR3 covers 14 residues. Germline assignment: CDR1 KGHSH and CDR2 LQKENI. Trimming left V 6 bases short and J 2 bases short, with 14 bases between. The CDR3 DNA is TGTGCCAGCTCCTGGGACTTTCCTACCTACGAGCAGTACTTC. Translated, it gives CASSWDFPTYEQYF.

The rearrangement joins TRBV27 to TRBJ2-7; D not certain. This CDR3 has 14 residues. Germline loops: CDR1 MNHEY, CDR2 SMNVEV (reference sequence). Trimming removed 2 bases from V and 4 bases from J, with 12 bases in between. This CDR3 is CASSLAPKGYEQYF. CDR3 in DNA: TGTGCCAGCAGTTTAGCGCCTAAGGGTTACGAGCAGTACTTC.

On this clone: At one end, the junction sequence differs from germline, possibly due to a read error. The rearrangement links TRBV29-1 to TRBJ1-1; D unresolved. CDR1 and CDR2 from the germline V gene are SQVTM and ANQGSEA. CDR3 length: 13 amino acids. The CDR3 is CSAEIVRNTEAFF. The CDR3 DNA is TGCAGCGCTGAAATCGTGAGGAACACTGAAGCTTTCTTT.

This sequence joins TRBV10-3 and TRBJ2-7, with D hard to call. Trimming took off 4 bases at V and 2 bases at J, with 6 bases between the two ends. The CDR3 is made up of 12 amino acids. Germline V gene data show CDR1 as ENHRY and CDR2 as SYGVKD. CDR3 residues: CAISGQPYEQYF. In DNA, the CDR3 is TGTGCCATCAGTGGGCAACCCTACGAGCAGTACTTC.

In DNA, the CDR3 is TGTGCCAGCAGTTTGTCCAGGGCAGGCACCGGGGAGCTGTTTTTT. It specifies CASSLSRAGTGELFF. The chain joins TRBV28 to TRBJ2-2, with a possible D match to TRBD1 (5 bases). V shed 3 bases and J shed 4 bases, with 12 bases lying between them. Germline V gene data show CDR1 as MDHEN and CDR2 as SYDVKM. The CDR3 totals 15 residues. Using reference TRBV28 and TRBJ2-2 for the parts outside the CDR3, the full variable domain is DVKVTQSSRYLVKRTGEKVFLECVQDMDHENMFWYRQDPGLGLRLIYFSYDVKMKEKGDIPEGYSVSREKKERFSLILESASTNQTSMYLCASSLSRAGTGELFFGEGSRLTVL.

The chain has TRBV6-5 and TRBJ2-3; 7 bases align to TRBD2. V lost 6 bases to trimming and J lost 2 bases; unmatched junction nucleotides: 8. Germline values: CDR1 MNHEY, CDR2 SVGAGI. The CDR3 covers 15 residues. The CDR3 spells CASSPTGTNTDTQYF. The CDR3 DNA reads TGTGCCAGCAGCCCCACCGGGACTAACACAGATACGCAGTATTTT.

This chain links TRBV11-2 with TRBJ1-5; D is unresolved. CDR1 SGHAT and CDR2 FQNNGV come from the germline V gene. V was trimmed by 1 base and J by 7 bases, leaving 8 bases between them. This CDR3 spans 13 amino acids. CDR3 sequence: CASSLAVRQPQHF. For the CDR3, the DNA is TGTGCCAGCAGCTTAGCGGTAAGGCAGCCCCAGCATTTT.

The table lists this clone with a count of one. The V gene is TRBV6-1, the J gene TRBJ2-1; 10 nucleotides match TRBD1. The V gene end was trimmed by 11 bases and the J gene end by 9 bases; junction bases not matched to a gene: 13. Germline CDR1 reads MNHNS; CDR2 reads SASEGT. This CDR3 spans 14 amino acids. The CDR3 coding sequence is TGTGCCTTCGGGACAGGGGCGGTACGGAGTGAGCAGTTCTTC. Translating it yields CAFGTGAVRSEQFF.

The chain carries TRBV28 and TRBJ2-5; D unresolved. The germline V gene encodes CDR1 MDHEN and CDR2 SYDVKM. Trimming took 3 bases from V and 4 from J, leaving 12 bases between them. This CDR3 region has 14 residues. CDR3 sequence: CASSFLGSAETQYF. The CDR3 DNA follows: TGTGCCAGCAGTTTTCTGGGATCTGCAGAGACCCAGTACTTC.

CDR3 nucleotides: TGTGCTAGTGGTTTGGCAGGCCGGGTTGGAGCTTTCTTT. Translation gives CASGLAGRVGAFF. V gene TRBV12-5 combines with J gene TRBJ1-1; D ambiguous. The CDR3 has 13 amino acids. With 1 base removed from V and 10 bases from J, the gap between germline ends came to 13 bases. The germline CDR1 and CDR2 sequences are LGHNT and FRNRAP.

A few counts support this clone. The chain is built from TRBV5-1 and TRBJ2-2, with TRBD2 identical over 11 bases. There are 16 residues in the CDR3. Trimming took 2 bases from V and 0 from J; bases not matched to a gene: 0. The germline gives CDR1 SGHRS, CDR2 YFSETQ. CDR3 bases: TGCGCCAGCAGCTTACTAGCGGGAGCGAACACCGGGGAGCTGTTTTTT. This codes for CASSLLAGANTGELFF.